Listed below are T cell receptor beta chains from one sample, sequenced in a study of T cell responses to AZD1222 COVID-19 vaccine. Clones were read by immunoSEQ multiplex PCR, and TCRdb kept only the in-frame ones, dropping some. The sample shows about 140,000 clones, 85% to 95% of them seen only once. Here the sequenced sample was peripheral blood, taken on day 0 of MenACWY control vaccination. The receptors originated from an adult in good health. CDR3s include the opening cysteine and the closing phenylalanine or tryptophan.

CDR3aa,len,v_gene,j_gene
CASSQQDRGLTYEQYF,16,TRBV4-2,TRBJ2-7
CASSQVGSDQPQHF,14,TRBV4-2,TRBJ1-5
CASSQGPAGDNEQFF,15,TRBV4-2,TRBJ2-1
CASSSLAGGPGEQYF,15,TRBV6-5,TRBJ2-7
CASISSLGGNTIYF,14,TRBV6-5,TRBJ1-3
CASSSGQGPYGYTF,14,TRBV28,TRBJ1-2
CASQRGETGELFF,13,TRBV4-1,TRBJ2-2
CASSTPGTADSPLHF,15,TRBV19,TRBJ1-6
CASSLGEREAFF,12,TRBV12-3/TRBV12-4,TRBJ1-1
CASSPHGGEDGAFF,14,TRBV9,TRBJ1-1
CASSTPTGPEAQMGTDTQYF,20,TRBV3-1/TRBV3-2,TRBJ2-3
CATPRGSPLHF,11,TRBV24-1,TRBJ1-6
CASSLTQVTVSYNEQFF,17,TRBV7-6,TRBJ2-1
CASSMGYADTQYF,13,TRBV2,TRBJ2-3
CASSRRLAGSSGYEQYF,17,TRBV19,TRBJ2-7
CASSQDRTRYYGYTF,15,TRBV4-3,TRBJ1-2
CASSREGFTYEQYF,14,TRBV9,TRBJ2-7
CASSRTGYGYTF,12,TRBV6-5,TRBJ1-2
CASSLVTGPNTEAFF,15,TRBV5-1,TRBJ1-1
CASSIVGEGTNTEAFF,16,TRBV19,TRBJ1-1
CASSPTGTDYGYTF,14,TRBV2,TRBJ1-2
CASSAPGSANTIYF,14,TRBV7-8,TRBJ1-3
CASSPTGRFAEAFF,14,TRBV28,TRBJ1-1